The entry that follows covers one T cell receptor beta chain sequence. Generated by immunoSEQ multiplex PCR, the TCRdb table keeps only in-frame clones and is missing some. The table includes a few hundred thousand clones, around 72% detected once. The entry originates in a study of shared clonotypes between healthy human individuals. The CDR3 is 15 residues long. CDR1 and CDR2 (germline): SGHDT, YYEEEE. After removal of 3 bases from V and 0 bases from J, the junction contained 5 bases not matched to a gene. V usage is TRBV5-6 and J usage is TRBJ1-1, with 7 bases aligning to TRBD1. This clonotype was sampled from a man aged 25 to 40 in good health. Sequenced input: memory CD4+ T cells sorted from blood. Subset of the sample: CD45RA-negative fraction. The CDR3 sequence is CASSWDSMMNTEAFF. CDR3 nucleotide sequence: TGTGCCAGCAGCTGGGACAGCATGATGAACACTGAAGCTTTCTTT. The full variable domain, its missing parts supplied by reference TRBV5-6 and TRBJ1-1, is DAGVTQSPTHLIKTRGQQVTLRCSPKSGHDTVSWYQQALGQGPQFIFQYYEEEERQRGNFPDRFSGHQFPNYSSELNVNALLLGDSALYLCASSWDSMMNTEAFFGQGTRLTVV.